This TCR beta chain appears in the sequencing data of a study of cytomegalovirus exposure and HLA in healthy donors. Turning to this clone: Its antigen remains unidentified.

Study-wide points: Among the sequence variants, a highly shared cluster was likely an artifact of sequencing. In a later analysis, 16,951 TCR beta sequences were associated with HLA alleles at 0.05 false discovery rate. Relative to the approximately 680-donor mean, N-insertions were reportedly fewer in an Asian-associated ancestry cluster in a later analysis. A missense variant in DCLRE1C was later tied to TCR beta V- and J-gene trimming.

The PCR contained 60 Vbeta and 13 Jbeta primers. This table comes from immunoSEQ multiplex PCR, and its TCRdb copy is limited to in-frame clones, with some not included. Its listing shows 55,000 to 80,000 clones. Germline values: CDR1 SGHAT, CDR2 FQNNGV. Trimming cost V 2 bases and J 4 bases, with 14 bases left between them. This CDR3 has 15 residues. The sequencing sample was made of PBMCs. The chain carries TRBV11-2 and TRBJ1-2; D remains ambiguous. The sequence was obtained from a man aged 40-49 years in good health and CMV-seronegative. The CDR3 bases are TGTGCCAGCAGCTTAACCCAGCAACAGAGCTATGGCTACACCTTC. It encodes CASSLTQQQSYGYTF. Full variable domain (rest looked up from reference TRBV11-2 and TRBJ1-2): EAGVAQSPRYKIIEKRQSVAFWCNPISGHATLYWYQQILGQGPKLLIQFQNNGVVDDSQLPKDRFSAERLKGVDSTLKIQPAKLEDSAVYLCASSLTQQQSYGYTFGSGTRLTVV.